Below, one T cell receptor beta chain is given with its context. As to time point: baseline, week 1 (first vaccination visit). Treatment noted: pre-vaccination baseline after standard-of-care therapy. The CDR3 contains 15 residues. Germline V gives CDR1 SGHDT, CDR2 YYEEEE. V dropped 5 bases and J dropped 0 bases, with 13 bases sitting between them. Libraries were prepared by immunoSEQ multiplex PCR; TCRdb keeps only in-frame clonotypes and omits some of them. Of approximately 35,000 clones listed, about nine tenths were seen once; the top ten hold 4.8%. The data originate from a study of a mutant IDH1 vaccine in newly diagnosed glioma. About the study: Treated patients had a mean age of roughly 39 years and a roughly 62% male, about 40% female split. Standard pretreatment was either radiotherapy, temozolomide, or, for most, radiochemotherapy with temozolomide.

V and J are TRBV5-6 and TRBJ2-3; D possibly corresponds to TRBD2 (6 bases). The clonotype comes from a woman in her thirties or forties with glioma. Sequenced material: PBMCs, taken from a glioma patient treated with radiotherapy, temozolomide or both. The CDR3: CASRSSAGSTDTQYF. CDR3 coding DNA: TGTGCCAGCAGGTCGAGTGCGGGGAGCACAGATACGCAGTATTTT.